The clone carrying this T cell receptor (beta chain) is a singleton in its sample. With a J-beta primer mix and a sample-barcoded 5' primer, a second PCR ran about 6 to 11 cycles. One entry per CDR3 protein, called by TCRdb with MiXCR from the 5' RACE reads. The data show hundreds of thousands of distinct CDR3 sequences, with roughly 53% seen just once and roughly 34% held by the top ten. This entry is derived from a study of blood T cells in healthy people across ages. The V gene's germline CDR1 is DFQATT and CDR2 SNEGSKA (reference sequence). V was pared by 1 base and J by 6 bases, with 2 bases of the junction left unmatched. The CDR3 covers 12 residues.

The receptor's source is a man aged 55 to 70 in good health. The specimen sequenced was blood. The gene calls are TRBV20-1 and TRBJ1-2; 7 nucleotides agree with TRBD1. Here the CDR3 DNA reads TGCAGTGCTAGAGGGGACAGCGATGGCTACACCTTC. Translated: CSARGDSDGYTF.